This paragraph reports one TCR beta chain. Assay: immunoSEQ multiplex PCR; the TCRdb copy retains only in-frame clones and omits some. Of thousands of clones in the sample, around four fifths were seen once. This entry comes from a study of immune evolution from preneoplasia to lung adenocarcinoma. CDR3 size: 10 residues. Germline V gene sequence: CDR1 MDHEN, CDR2 SYDVKM. V lost 11 bases and J 2 bases, leaving 6 bases between the germline ends. This TCR was sampled from a person aged 60-79 years with lung adenocarcinoma. The sequencing input was FFPE adjacent normal lung tissue. The V gene is TRBV28, the J gene TRBJ2-5; tentative D call: TRBD2 (6 bases). The DNA of the CDR3 is TGTGCCGCGGGGCAAGAGACCCAGTACTTC. Encoded protein: CAAGQETQYF.